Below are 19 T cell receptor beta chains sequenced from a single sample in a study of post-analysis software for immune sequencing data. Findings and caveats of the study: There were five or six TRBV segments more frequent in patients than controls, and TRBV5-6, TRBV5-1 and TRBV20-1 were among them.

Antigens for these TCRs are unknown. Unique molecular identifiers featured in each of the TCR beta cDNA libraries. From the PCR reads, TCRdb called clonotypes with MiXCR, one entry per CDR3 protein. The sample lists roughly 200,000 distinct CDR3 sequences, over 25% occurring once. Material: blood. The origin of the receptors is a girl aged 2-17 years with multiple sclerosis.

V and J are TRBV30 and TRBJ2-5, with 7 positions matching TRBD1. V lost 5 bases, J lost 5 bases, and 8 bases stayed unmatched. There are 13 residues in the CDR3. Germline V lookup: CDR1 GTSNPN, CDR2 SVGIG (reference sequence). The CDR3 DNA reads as TGTGCCTGGGTCAGAACAGGGGTCGAGACCCAGTACTTC. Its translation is CAWVRTGVETQYF.

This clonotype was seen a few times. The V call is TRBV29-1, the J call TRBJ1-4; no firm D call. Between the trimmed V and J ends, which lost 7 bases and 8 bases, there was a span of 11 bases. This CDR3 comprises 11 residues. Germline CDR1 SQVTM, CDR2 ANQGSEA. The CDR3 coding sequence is TGCAGCGCGTTGCACGGCGAAAAACTGTTTTTT. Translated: CSALHGEKLFF.

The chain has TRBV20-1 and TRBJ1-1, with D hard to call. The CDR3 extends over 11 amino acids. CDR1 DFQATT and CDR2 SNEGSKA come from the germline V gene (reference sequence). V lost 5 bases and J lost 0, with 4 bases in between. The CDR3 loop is CSAGMNTEAFF. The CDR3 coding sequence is TGCAGTGCTGGGATGAACACTGAAGCTTTCTTT.

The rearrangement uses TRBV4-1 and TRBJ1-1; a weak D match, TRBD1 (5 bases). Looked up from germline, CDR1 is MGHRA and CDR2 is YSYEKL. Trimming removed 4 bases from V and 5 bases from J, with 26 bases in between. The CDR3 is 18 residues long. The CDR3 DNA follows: TGCGCCAGCAGCCGGGGTTCGTCGGGACGGAGAGCGTATACTGAAGCTTTCTTT. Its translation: CASSRGSSGRRAYTEAFF.

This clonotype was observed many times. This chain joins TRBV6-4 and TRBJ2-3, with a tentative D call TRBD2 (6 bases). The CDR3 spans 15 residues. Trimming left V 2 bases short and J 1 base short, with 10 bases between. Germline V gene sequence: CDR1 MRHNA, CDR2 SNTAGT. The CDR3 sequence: CASSDPQRGTDTQYF. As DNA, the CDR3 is TGTGCCAGCAGTGACCCCCAGCGGGGCACAGATACGCAGTATTTT.

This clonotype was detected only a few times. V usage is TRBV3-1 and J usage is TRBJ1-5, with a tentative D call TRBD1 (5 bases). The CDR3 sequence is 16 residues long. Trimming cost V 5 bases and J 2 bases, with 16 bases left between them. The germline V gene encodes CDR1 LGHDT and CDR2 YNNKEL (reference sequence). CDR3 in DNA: TGTGCCAGCAGCATGGGGCCCCATTTAGGCAATCAGCCCCAGCATTTT. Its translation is CASSMGPHLGNQPQHF.

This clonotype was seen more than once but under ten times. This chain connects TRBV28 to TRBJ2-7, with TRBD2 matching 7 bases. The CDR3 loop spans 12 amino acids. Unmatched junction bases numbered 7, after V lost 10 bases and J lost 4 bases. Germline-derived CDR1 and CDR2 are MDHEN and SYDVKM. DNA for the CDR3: TGTGCCACCGGGGCTAGCGGATACGAGCAGTACTTC. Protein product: CATGASGYEQYF.

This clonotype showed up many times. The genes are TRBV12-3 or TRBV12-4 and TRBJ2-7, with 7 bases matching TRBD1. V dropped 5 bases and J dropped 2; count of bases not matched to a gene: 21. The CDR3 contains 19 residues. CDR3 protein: CASSPTHGLQGWSPYEQYF. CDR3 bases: TGTGCCAGCAGTCCCACCCACGGCTTACAGGGGTGGTCCCCCTACGAGCAGTACTTC.

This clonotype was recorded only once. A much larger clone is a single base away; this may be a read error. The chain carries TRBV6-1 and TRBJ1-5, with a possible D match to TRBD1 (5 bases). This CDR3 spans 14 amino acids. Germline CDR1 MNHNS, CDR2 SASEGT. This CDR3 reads CAGSESGGNQPQHF. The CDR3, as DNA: TGTGCCGGCAGTGAATCGGGGGGCAATCAGCCCCAGCATTTT.

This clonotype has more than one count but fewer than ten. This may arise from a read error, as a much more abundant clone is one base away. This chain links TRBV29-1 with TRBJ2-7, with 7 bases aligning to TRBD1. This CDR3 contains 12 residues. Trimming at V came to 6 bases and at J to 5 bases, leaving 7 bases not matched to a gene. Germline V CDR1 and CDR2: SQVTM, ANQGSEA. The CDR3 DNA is TGCAGCGTGACGACAGGGCGCCACGAGCAGTACTTC. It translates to CSVTTGRHEQYF.

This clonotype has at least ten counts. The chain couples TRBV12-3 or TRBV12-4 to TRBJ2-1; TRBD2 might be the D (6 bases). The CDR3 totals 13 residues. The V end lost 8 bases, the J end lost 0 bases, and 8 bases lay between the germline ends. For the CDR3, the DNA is TGTGCCAGCGGTAGCGGCTCCTACAATGAGCAGTTCTTC. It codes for CASGSGSYNEQFF.

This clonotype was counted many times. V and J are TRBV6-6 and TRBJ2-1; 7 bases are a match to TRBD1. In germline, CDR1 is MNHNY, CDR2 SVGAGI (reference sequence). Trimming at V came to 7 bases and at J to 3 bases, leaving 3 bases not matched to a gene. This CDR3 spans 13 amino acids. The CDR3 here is CASNRDSYNEQFF. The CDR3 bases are TGTGCCAGCAATCGGGACAGCTACAATGAGCAGTTCTTC.

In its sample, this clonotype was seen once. The CDR3 sequence is CASSRSGREQYF. CDR3 sequence (DNA): TGTGCCAGCAGCCGTAGCGGTCGCGAGCAGTACTTC. The J gene is TRBJ2-7, the V gene TRBV6-5; D perhaps matches TRBD2 (6 bases). The CDR3 runs to 12 residues. V was shortened by 6 bases and J by 6 bases, with 12 bases between the two germline ends. The germline gives CDR1 MNHEY, CDR2 SVGAGI.

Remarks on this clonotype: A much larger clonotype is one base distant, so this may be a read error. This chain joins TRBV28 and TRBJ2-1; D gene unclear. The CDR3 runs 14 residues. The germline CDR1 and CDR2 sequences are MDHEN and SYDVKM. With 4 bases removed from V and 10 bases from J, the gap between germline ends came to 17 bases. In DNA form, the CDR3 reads TGTGCCAGCAGTTCCCGGGCAAATCCCTACGAGCAGTTCTTC. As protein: CASSSRANPYEQFF.

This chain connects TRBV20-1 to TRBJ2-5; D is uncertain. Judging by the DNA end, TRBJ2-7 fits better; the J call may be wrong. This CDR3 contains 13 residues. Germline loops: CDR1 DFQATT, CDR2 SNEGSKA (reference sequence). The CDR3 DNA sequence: TGCAGTGCTAGAGGGCTTACCCCCTACGAGCAGTACTTC. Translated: CSARGLTPYEQYF.

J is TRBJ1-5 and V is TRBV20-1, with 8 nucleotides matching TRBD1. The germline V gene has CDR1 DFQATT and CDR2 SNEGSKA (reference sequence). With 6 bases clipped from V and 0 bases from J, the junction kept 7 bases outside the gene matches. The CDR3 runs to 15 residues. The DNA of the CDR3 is TGCAGTGCCAGGACAGGGACTTATAGCAATCAGCCCCAGCATTTT. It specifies CSARTGTYSNQPQHF.

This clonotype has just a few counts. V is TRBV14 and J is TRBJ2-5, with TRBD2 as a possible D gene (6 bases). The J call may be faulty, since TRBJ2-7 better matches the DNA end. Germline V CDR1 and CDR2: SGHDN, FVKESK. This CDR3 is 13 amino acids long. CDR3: CASSQAGSGEQYF. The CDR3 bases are TGTGCCAGCAGCCAAGCCGGGAGCGGCGAGCAGTACTTC.

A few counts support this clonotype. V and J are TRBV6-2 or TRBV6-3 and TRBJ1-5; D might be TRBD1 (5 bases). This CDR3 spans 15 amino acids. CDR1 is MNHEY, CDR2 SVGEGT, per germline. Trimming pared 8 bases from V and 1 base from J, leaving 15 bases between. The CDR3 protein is CASAPGITSNQPQHF. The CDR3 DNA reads TGTGCCAGCGCCCCAGGGATTACGAGCAATCAGCCCCAGCATTTT.

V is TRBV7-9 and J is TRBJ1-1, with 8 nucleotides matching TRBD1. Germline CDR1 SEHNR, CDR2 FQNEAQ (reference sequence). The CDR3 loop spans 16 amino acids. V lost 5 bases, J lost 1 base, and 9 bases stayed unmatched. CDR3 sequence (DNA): TGTGCCAGCAGCCGTGACAGGGGATTGGGGAACACTGAAGCTTTCTTT. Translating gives CASSRDRGLGNTEAFF.